This entry describes one T cell receptor (beta chain). No antigen is known for it. Trimming pared 7 bases from V and 3 bases from J, leaving 12 bases between. The CDR3 consists of 13 residues. Germline V gives CDR1 SEHNR, CDR2 FQNEAQ (reference sequence). The data were obtained in a study of T cells in localized non-small cell lung cancer. Whole-study findings and limits: A median of around 60 of the top 100 tumor clones appeared in adjacent lung, which was paired and uninvolved.

The data were produced by immunoSEQ multiplex PCR, yet TCRdb's version contains in-frame clones alone and is incomplete. The sample has about 31,000 clones; roughly 94% are singletons. The rearrangement joins TRBV7-9 to TRBJ2-5, with D possibly matching TRBD2 (6 bases). The sequenced sample was peripheral blood, obtained before any cancer treatment. This sequence originates from a woman aged 40-69 years with stage I lung adenocarcinoma. As DNA, the CDR3 is TGTGCCAGCAAGATGTGGGGGGAAGAGACCCAGTACTTC. Translating it yields CASKMWGEETQYF.